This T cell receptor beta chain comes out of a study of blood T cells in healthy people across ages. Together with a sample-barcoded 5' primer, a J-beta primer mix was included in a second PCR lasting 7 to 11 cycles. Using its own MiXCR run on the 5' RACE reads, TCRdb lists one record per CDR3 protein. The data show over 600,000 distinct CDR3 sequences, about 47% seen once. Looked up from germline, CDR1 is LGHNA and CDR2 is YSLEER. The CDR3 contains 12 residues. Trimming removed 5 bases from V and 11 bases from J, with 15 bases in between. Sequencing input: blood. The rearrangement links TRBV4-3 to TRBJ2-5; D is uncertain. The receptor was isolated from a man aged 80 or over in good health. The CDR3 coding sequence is TGCGCCAGCAGCTCCTGGAACAATGAGCAGTACTTC. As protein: CASSSWNNEQYF.